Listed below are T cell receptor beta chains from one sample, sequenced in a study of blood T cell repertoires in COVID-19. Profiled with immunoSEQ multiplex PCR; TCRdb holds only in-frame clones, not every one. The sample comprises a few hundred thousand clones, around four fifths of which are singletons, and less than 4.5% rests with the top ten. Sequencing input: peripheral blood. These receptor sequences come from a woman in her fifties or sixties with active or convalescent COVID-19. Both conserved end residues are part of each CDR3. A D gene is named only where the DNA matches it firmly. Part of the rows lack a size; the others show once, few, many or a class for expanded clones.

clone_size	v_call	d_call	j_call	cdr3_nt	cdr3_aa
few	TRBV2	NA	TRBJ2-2	TGTGCCAGCAGTGAAGGTCTAATTGGACTTTTCCTGGACACCGGGGAGCTGTTTTTT	CASSEGLIGLFLDTGELFF
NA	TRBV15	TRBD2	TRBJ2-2	TGTGCCACCAGCAACCTGGGGGGGTTCGGGGAGCTGTTTTTT	CATSNLGGFGELFF
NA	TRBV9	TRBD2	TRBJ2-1	TGTGCCAGCAGCGTCAAGCGGGACTACAATGAGCAGTTCTTC	CASSVKRDYNEQFF
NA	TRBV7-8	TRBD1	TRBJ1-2	TGTGCCAGCAGCTCCCGACAGGGAAGTGGCTACACCTTC	CASSSRQGSGYTF
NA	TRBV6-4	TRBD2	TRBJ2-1	TGTGCCAGCAGTGACCCATCTAGCGGGTTGTCTTCGGAGCAGTTCTTC	CASSDPSSGLSSEQFF
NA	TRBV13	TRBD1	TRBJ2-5	TGTGCCAGCAGCCGCAGGGGGCGCGGGGAGACCCAGTACTTC	CASSRRGRGETQYF
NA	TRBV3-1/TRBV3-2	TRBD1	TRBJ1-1	TGTGCCAGCAGCCAAGTTGCACAGGGGGCTTTACACACTGAAGCTTTCTTT	CASSQVAQGALHTEAFF
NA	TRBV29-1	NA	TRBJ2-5	TGCAGCGCAGGAGCAGGGGGGCACCGTAAAGAGACCCAGTACTTC	CSAGAGGHRKETQYF
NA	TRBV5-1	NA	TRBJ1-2	TGCGCCAGCAGATTGGACGAAGCTCATCATGGCTACACCTTC	CASRLDEAHHGYTF
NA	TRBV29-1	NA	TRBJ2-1	TGCAGCCACCTCATACTTGAGGGAGGAAATGAGCAGTTCTTC	CSHLILEGGNEQFF
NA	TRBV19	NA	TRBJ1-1	TGTGCCAGTAGTATCAGACACCGGAACACTGAAGCTTTCTTT	CASSIRHRNTEAFF
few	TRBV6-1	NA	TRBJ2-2	TGTGCCAGCAGTGAAAGGCAGGGCGGTACCGGGGAGCTGTTTTTT	CASSERQGGTGELFF
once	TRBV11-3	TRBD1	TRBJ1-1	TGTGCCAGCAGCGCCGGACAGGGAAACACTGAAGCTTTCTTT	CASSAGQGNTEAFF
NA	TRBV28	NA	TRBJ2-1	TGTGCCAGCAGTTTACGGTATGAGCAGTTCTTC	CASSLRYEQFF
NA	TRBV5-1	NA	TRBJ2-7	TGCGCCAGCAGCTTGGGATGGGAGACCTACGAGCAGTACTTC	CASSLGWETYEQYF
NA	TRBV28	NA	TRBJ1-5	TGTGCCAGTAGAGATTTGACCCAGCATTTT	CASRDLTQHF
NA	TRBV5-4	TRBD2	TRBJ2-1	TGTGCCAGCAGCGCGGGGGGTACTTTTACAGCGGGAGGGCCCACTGAGCAGTTCTTC	CASSAGGTFTAGGPTEQFF
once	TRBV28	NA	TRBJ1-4	TGTGCCAGCAGTTTAGGGGGAGGAGGGGAAAAACTGTTTTTT	CASSLGGGGEKLFF
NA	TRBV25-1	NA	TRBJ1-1	TGTGCCTCGATCCGCGGGACTGAAGCTTTCTTT	CASIRGTEAFF
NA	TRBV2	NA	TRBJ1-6	TGTGCCAGCAGCTCCGGGACTGAGAATTTACCCCTCCACTTT	CASSSGTENLPLHF
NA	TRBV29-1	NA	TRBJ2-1	TGCAGCGTAACCCTTTCTAGCAATGAGCAGTTCTTC	CSVTLSSNEQFF
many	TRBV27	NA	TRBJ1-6	TGTGCCAGCAGTTTTCGGCAGGGAAATTCACCCCTCCACTTT	CASSFRQGNSPLHF